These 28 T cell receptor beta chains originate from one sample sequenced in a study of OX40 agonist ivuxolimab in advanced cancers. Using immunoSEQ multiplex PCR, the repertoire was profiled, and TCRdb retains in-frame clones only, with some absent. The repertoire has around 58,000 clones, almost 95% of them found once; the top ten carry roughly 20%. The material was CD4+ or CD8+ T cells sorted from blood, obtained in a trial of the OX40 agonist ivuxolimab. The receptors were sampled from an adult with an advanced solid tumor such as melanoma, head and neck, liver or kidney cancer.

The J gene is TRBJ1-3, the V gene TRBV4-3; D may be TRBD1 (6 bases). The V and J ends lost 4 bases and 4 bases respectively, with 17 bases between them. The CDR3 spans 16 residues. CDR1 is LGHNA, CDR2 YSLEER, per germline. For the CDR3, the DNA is TGCGCCAGCAGCCTCTTAACCGGGACATCAGGAAACACCATATATTTT. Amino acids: CASSLLTGTSGNTIYF.

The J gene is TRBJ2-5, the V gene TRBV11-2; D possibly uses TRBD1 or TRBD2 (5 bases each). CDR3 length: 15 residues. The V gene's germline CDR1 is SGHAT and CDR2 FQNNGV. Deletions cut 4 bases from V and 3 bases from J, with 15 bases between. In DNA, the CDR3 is TGTGCCAGCAGCTCTTGGGACGTAGGGGAAGAGACCCAGTACTTC. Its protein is CASSSWDVGEETQYF.

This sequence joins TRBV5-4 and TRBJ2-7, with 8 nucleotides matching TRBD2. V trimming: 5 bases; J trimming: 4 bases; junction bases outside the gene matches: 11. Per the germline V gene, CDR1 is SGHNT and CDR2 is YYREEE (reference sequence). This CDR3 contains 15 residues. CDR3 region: CASSYGGLVVYEQYF. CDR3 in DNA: TGTGCCAGCAGTTATGGGGGACTAGTGGTTTACGAGCAGTACTTC.

Written as DNA, the CDR3 is TGTGCCAGCAGTCCCCGATGGTACAACTATGGCTACACCTTC. This codes for CASSPRWYNYGYTF. This rearrangement joins TRBV28 to TRBJ1-2; D remains ambiguous. Deletions cut 5 bases from V and 2 bases from J, with 12 bases between. In germline, CDR1 is MDHEN, CDR2 SYDVKM. The CDR3 is made up of 14 amino acids.

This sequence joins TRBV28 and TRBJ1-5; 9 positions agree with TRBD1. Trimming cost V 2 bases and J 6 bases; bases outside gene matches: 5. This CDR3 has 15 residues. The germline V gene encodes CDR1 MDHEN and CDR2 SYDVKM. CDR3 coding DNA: TGTGCCAGCAGTTTAGAGACAGGGGGGCGTCAGCCCCAGCATTTT. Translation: CASSLETGGRQPQHF.

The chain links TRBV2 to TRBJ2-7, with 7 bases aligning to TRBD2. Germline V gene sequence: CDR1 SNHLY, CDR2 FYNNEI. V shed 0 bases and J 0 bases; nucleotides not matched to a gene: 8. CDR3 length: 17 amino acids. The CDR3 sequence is CASSEAQIERGSYEQYF. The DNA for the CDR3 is TGTGCCAGCAGTGAAGCCCAGATCGAGCGGGGCTCCTACGAGCAGTACTTC. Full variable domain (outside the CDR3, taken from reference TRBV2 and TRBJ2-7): EPEVTQTPSHQVTQMGQEVILRCVPISNHLYFYWYRQILGQKVEFLVSFYNNEISEKSEIFDDQFSVERPDGSNFTLKIRSTKLEDSAMYFCASSEAQIERGSYEQYFGPGTRLTVT.

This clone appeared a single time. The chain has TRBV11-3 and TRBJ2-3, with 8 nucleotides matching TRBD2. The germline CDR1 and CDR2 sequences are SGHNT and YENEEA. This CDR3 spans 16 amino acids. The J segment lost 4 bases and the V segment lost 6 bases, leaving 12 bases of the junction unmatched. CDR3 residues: CASRRLCGRFADTQYF. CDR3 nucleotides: TGTGCCAGCAGGCGACTTTGCGGGAGGTTCGCAGATACGCAGTATTTT.

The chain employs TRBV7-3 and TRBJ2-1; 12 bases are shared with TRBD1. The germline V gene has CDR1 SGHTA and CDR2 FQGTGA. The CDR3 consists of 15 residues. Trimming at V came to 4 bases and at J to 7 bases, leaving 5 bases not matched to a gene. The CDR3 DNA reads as TGTGCCAGCAGCTCCGGGACAGGGGGCATAAATGAGCAGTTCTTC. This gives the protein CASSSGTGGINEQFF.

Here the CDR3 DNA reads TGTGCCAGCAGCTTAGACCAGGTTTTTATTTCTGAAGCTTTCTTT. Translation: CASSLDQVFISEAFF. The V call is TRBV7-9, the J call TRBJ1-1; D gene uncertain. The CDR3 has 15 amino acids. Germline CDR1 and CDR2: SEHNR and FQNEAQ (reference sequence). The V and J ends lost 1 base and 6 bases respectively, with 15 bases between them.

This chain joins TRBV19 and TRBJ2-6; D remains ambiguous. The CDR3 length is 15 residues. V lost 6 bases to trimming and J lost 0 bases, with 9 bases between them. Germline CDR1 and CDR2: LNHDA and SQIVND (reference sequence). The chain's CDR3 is CASSLRLSGANVLTF. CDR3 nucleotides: TGTGCCAGTAGCCTGCGGCTCTCTGGGGCCAACGTCCTGACTTTC.

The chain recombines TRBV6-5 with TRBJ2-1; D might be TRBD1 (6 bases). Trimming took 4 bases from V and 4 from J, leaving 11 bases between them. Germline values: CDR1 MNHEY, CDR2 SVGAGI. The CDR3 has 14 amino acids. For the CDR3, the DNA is TGTGCCAGCAGTTGGCGAGGGGGATACAATGAGCAGTTCTTC. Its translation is CASSWRGGYNEQFF.

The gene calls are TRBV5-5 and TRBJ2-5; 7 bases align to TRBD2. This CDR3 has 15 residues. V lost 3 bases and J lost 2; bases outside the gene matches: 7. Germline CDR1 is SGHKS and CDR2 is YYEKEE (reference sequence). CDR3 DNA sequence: TGTGCCAGCAGCTACCAGCGGGGTAGGCAAGAGACCCAGTACTTC. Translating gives CASSYQRGRQETQYF. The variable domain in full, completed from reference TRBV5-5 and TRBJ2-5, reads DAGVTQSPTHLIKTRGQQVTLRCSPISGHKSVSWYQQVLGQGPQFIFQYYEKEERGRGNFPDRFSARQFPNYSSELNVNALLLGDSALYLCASSYQRGRQETQYFGPGTRLLVL.

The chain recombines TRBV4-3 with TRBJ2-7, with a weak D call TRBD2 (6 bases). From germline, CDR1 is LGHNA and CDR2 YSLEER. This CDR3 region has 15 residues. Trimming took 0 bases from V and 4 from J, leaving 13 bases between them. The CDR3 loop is CASSQDWDFTYEQYF. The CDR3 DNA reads TGCGCCAGCAGCCAAGATTGGGACTTTACTTACGAGCAGTACTTC.

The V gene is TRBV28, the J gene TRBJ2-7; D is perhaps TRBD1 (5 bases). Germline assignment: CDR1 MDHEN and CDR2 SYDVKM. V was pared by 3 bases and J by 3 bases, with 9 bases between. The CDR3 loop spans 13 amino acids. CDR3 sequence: CASSFNRIYEQYF. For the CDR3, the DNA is TGTGCCAGCAGTTTTAACAGGATCTACGAGCAGTACTTC.

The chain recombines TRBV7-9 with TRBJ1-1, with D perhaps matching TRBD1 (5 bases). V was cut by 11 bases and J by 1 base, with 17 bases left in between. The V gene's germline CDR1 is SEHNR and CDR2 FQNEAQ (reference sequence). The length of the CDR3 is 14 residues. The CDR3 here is CAWERGVGNTEAFF. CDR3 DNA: TGTGCCTGGGAGCGAGGGGTGGGGAACACTGAAGCTTTCTTT. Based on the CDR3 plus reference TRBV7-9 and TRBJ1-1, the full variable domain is DTGVSQNPRHKITKRGQNVTFRCDPISEHNRLYWYRQTLGQGPEFLTYFQNEAQLEKSRLLSDRFSAERPKGSFSTLEIQRTEQGDSAMYLCAWERGVGNTEAFFGQGTRLTVV.

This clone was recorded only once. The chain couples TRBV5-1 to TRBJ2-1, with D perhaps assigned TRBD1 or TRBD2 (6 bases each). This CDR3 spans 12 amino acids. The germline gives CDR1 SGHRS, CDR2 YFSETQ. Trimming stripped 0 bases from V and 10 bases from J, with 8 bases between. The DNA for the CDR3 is TGCGCCAGCAGCTTGGCGGGGGCAGAGCAGTTCTTC. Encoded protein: CASSLAGAEQFF.

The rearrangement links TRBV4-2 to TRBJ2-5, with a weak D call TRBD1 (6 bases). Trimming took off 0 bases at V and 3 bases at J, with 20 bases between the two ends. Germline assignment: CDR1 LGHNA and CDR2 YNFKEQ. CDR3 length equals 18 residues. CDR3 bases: TGTGCCAGCAGCCAAGAAGGACCGGGACAACGAGGGGAAGAGACCCAGTACTTC. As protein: CASSQEGPGQRGEETQYF.

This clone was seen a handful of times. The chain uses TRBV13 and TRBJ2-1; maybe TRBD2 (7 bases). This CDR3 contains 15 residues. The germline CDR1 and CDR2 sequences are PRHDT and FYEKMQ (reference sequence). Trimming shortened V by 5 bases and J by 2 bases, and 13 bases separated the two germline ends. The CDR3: CASSPRGGTYNEQFF. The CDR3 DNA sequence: TGTGCCAGCAGCCCGAGGGGGGGGACCTACAATGAGCAGTTCTTC.

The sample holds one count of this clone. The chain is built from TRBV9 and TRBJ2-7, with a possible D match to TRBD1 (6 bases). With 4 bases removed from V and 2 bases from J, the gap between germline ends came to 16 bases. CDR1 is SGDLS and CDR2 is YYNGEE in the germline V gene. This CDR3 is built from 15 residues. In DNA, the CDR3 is TGTGCCAGCAGCCCCGGGCGAGGGGGTGCCTACGAGCAGTACTTC. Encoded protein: CASSPGRGGAYEQYF.

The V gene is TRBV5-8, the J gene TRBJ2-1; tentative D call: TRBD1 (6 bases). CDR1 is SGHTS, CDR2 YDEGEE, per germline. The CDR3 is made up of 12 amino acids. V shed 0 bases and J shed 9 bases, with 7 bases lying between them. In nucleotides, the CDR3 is TGTGCCAGCAGCTTGGTCAGGGGTGAGCAGTTCTTC. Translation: CASSLVRGEQFF.

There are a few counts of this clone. The CDR3 sequence: CAWRDTENTEAFF. CDR3 bases: TGTGCCTGGAGGGACACAGAGAACACTGAAGCTTTCTTT. The chain recombines TRBV30 with TRBJ1-1, with D possibly TRBD1 on 5 matching bases. CDR1 and CDR2 (germline): GTSNPN, SVGIG (reference sequence). V was clipped by 3 bases and J by 1 base, with 9 bases between them. CDR3 length equals 13 residues. Filled out from reference TRBV30 and TRBJ1-1, the complete variable domain reads SQTIHQWPATLVQPVGSPLSLECTVEGTSNPNLYWYRQAAGRGLQLLFYSVGIGQISSEVPQNLSASRPQDRQFILSSKKLLLSDSGFYLCAWRDTENTEAFFGQGTRLTVV.

CDR3 nucleotides: TGTGCCAGCAGCTTACTAGCGGGAGAAACCGGGGAGCTGTTTTTT. Translating it yields CASSLLAGETGELFF. The genes are TRBV7-9 and TRBJ2-2, with 10 bases that match TRBD2. The V and J ends lost 2 bases and 5 bases, in that order; junction bases with no gene match: 2. The V gene's germline CDR1 is SEHNR and CDR2 FQNEAQ (reference sequence). The CDR3 is made up of 15 amino acids.

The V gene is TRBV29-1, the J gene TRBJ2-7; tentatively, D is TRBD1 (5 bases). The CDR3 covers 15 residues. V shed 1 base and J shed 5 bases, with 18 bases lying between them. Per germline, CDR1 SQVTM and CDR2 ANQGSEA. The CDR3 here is CSVEGGRRRGDEQYF. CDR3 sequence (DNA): TGCAGCGTTGAAGGGGGCCGCCGGCGAGGAGACGAGCAGTACTTC.

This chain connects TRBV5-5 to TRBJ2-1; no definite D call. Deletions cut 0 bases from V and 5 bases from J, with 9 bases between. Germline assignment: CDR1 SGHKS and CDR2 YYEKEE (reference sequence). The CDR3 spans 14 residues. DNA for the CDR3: TGTGCCAGCAGCTTGGGTAACAGAAACAATGAGCAGTTCTTC. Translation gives CASSLGNRNNEQFF.

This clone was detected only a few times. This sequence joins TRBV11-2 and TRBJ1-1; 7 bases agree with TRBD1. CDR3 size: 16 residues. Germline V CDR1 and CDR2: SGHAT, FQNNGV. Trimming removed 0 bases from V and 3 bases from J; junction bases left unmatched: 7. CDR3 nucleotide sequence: TGTGCCAGCAGCTTAGAGACAGGGACTATCTACACTGAAGCTTTCTTT. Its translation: CASSLETGTIYTEAFF.

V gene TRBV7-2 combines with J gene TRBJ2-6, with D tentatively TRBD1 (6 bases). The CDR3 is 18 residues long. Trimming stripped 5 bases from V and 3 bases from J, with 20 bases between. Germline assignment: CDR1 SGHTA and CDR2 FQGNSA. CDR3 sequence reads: CASSPLGARVIGANVLTF. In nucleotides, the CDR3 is TGTGCCAGCAGCCCCCTGGGGGCCAGGGTAATTGGGGCCAACGTCCTGACTTTC.

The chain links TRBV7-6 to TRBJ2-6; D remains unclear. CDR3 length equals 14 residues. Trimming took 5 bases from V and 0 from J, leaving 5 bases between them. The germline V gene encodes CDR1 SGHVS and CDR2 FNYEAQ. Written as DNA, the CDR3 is TGTGCCAGCAGCCACGCCTCTGGGGCCAACGTCCTGACTTTC. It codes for CASSHASGANVLTF.

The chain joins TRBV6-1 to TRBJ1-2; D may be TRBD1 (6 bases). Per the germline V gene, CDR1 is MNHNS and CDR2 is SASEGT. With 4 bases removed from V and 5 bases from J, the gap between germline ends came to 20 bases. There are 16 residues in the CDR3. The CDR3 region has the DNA TGTGCCAGCAGTGGGGACACAAGACAGGCACTTTATGGCTACACCTTC. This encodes CASSGDTRQALYGYTF.